Listed here is a single T cell receptor (beta chain). This sample is drawn from a study of blood T cell repertoires in COVID-19. Study-level information: Material from acute and convalescent COVID-19 was sourced from the United States, Italy and Spain. Sources were T cells, B-cell-depleted T cells, or PBMCs; the material itself was cDNA or gDNA.

The CDR3 spans 15 residues. Germline V gene data show CDR1 as MDHEN and CDR2 as SYDVKM. V was cut by 6 bases and J by 1 base, with 15 bases left in between. Per the authors' pipeline: Amplification from reference gene primers served as the basis for estimated nucleated cell counts. Only in-frame clones appear in the TCRdb table, and some are missing; sequencing was by immunoSEQ multiplex PCR. V and J calls and clone size are copied from that table; D and trimming were computed from the DNA. The sample comprises 170,000 or so clones, 85% to 90% of which are singletons, and 9.5% to 15% rests with the top ten.

The gene calls are TRBV28 and TRBJ1-2, with D possibly being TRBD1 (5 bases). The origin of this receptor is a woman in her sixties or seventies with COVID-19, enrolled during active disease. Source material: peripheral blood. CDR3 sequence reads: CASRPSGVFNYGYTF. The CDR3 DNA follows: TGTGCCAGCAGGCCGTCGGGGGTGTTTAACTATGGCTACACCTTC.